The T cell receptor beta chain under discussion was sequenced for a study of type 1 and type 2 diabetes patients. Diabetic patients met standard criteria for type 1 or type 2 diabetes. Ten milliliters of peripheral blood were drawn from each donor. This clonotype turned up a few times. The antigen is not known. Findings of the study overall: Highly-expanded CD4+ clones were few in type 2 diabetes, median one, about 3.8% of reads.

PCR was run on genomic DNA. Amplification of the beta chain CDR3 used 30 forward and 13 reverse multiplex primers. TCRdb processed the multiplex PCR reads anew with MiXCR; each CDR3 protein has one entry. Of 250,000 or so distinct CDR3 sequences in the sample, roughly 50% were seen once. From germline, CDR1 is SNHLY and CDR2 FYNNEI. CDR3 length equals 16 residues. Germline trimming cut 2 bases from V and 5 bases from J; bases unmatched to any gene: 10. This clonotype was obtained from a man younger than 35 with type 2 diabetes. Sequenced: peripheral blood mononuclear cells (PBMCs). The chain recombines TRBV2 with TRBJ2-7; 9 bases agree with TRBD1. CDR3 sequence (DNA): TGTGCCAGCAGTGAATTAGAGGGGACAGGGACCCACGAGCAGTACTTC. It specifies CASSELEGTGTHEQYF.